The 18 T cell receptor beta chains given below trace back to one sample, sequenced in a study of a mutant IDH1 vaccine in newly diagnosed glioma. These receptors have no known antigen. Documented time point: week 5, during vaccination. Doses comprised 300 ug of mutant IDH1 20-mer peptide each, plus topical imiquimod. Some clones are missing from TCRdb's copy, which holds only in-frame ones; the method was immunoSEQ multiplex PCR. The sample records some 38,000 clones, approximately 80% being singletons. This sample comprised PBMCs, obtained from a glioma patient whose treatment included an IDH1 peptide vaccine. These receptors were collected from a man aged 35 to 55 with glioma.

V is TRBV7-2 and J is TRBJ1-3; 10 bases align to TRBD1. This CDR3 spans 16 amino acids. In germline, CDR1 is SGHTA, CDR2 FQGNSA. After removal of 4 bases from V and 5 bases from J, the junction contained 8 bases not matched to a gene. This chain's CDR3 is CASSSRRTGGRNTIYF. CDR3 DNA: TGTGCCAGCAGCTCGAGGAGGACAGGGGGGAGAAACACCATATATTTT. Full variable domain (remainder filled in from reference TRBV7-2 and TRBJ1-3): GAGVSQSPSNKVTEKGKDVELRCDPISGHTALYWYRQSLGQGLEFLIYFQGNSAPDKSGLPSDRFSAERTGGSVSTLTIQRTQQEDSAVYLCASSSRRTGGRNTIYFGEGSWLTVV.

This chain uses TRBV29-1 with TRBJ2-1; 14 bases line up with TRBD2. The ends lost 7 bases at V and 11 bases at J; junction bases unmatched: 7. Looked up from germline, CDR1 is SQVTM and CDR2 is ANQGSEA. The length of the CDR3 is 13 residues. CDR3 region: CSARTSGGKKQFF. The CDR3 region has the DNA TGCAGCGCCCGGACTAGCGGGGGGAAGAAGCAGTTCTTC.

V gene TRBV18 combines with J gene TRBJ1-1; TRBD1 might be the D (5 bases). Germline CDR1 reads KGHSH; CDR2 reads LQKENI. The ends were cut back, 2 bases at V and 1 base at J, with 14 bases in the middle. The length of the CDR3 is 16 residues. The CDR3 DNA follows: TGTGCCAGCTCACCAGGTAGGGGAGAGGGGAACACTGAAGCTTTCTTT. It translates to CASSPGRGEGNTEAFF.

The rearrangement joins TRBV6-1 to TRBJ1-3; possibly TRBD1 for D (5 bases). The CDR3 length is 14 residues. CDR1 is MNHNS, CDR2 SASEGT, per germline. V lost 6 bases and J lost 0, with 9 bases in between. The CDR3 DNA sequence: TGTGCCAGCAGCCTCAGGGACTCTGGAAACACCATATATTTT. Translated, it gives CASSLRDSGNTIYF.

A few counts support this clone. This chain joins TRBV10-1 and TRBJ1-1; D remains unclear. Looked up from germline, CDR1 is WNHNN and CDR2 is SYGVQD (reference sequence). V gave up 6 bases and J gave up 3 bases, with 11 bases separating them. CDR3 length: 13 residues. The CDR3 nucleotides are TGCGCCAGCAGCCTATTCGAATACACTGAAGCTTTCTTT. This codes for CASSLFEYTEAFF.

The chain joins TRBV6-6 to TRBJ1-2, with D perhaps matching TRBD1 (6 bases). Germline V gene data show CDR1 as MNHNY and CDR2 as SVGAGI (reference sequence). Trimming took 6 bases from V and 8 from J, leaving 13 bases between them. This CDR3 has 12 residues. The CDR3 sequence: CASSSQGIGYTF. The DNA of the CDR3 is TGTGCCAGCAGCTCCCAGGGGATCGGCTACACCTTC.

The DNA of the CDR3 is TGTGCCAGCAGCTTGGCGGGAAGGGTCAATGAGCAGTTCTTC. Translated, it gives CASSLAGRVNEQFF. The chain links TRBV5-6 to TRBJ2-1, with D possibly matching TRBD2 (5 bases). Trimming took 0 bases from V and 6 from J, leaving 10 bases between them. Germline-derived CDR1 and CDR2 are SGHDT and YYEEEE. CDR3 size: 14 residues.

The chain links TRBV7-9 to TRBJ1-1, with a weak D call TRBD1 (6 bases). V was trimmed by 3 bases and J by 4 bases, leaving 9 bases between them. Germline loops: CDR1 SEHNR, CDR2 FQNEAQ (reference sequence). The CDR3 runs to 13 residues. The CDR3 DNA sequence: TGTGCCAGCAGCTTCCCAGGGGTCACTGAAGCTTTCTTT. As protein: CASSFPGVTEAFF.

This sequence joins TRBV6-1 and TRBJ1-2; 7 nucleotides match TRBD1. V shed 4 bases and J 9 bases; nucleotides not matched to a gene: 17. CDR1 and CDR2 (germline): MNHNS, SASEGT. The CDR3 runs to 16 residues. In DNA form, the CDR3 reads TGTGCCAGCAGTGGAGGGACAGCTGGGGGCCTATGGAGCTACACCTTC. This encodes CASSGGTAGGLWSYTF.

The chain employs TRBV4-1 and TRBJ1-1, with D unclear. CDR1 and CDR2 from the germline V gene are MGHRA and YSYEKL. Trimming took off 0 bases at V and 9 bases at J, with 14 bases between the two ends. The CDR3 totals 14 residues. The CDR3 loop reads CASSQDMGSGKAFF. CDR3 coding DNA: TGCGCCAGCAGCCAAGATATGGGGTCGGGGAAAGCTTTCTTT.

The chain employs TRBV6-5 and TRBJ2-2; D unclear. The CDR3 spans 16 residues. The germline V gene has CDR1 MNHEY and CDR2 SVGAGI. The V end was cut by 0 bases, the J end by 2 bases, with 10 bases between. CDR3 loop: CASSYSMQVNTGELFF. The DNA for the CDR3 is TGTGCCAGCAGTTACTCGATGCAGGTTAACACCGGGGAGCTGTTTTTT.

V gene TRBV5-1 combines with J gene TRBJ2-6, with TRBD1 identical over 8 bases. The trim removed 4 bases at V and 3 bases at J, leaving 6 bases unmatched. Germline-derived CDR1 and CDR2 are SGHRS and YFSETQ. The CDR3 loop spans 16 amino acids. CDR3: CASSATGVDGANVLTF. CDR3 sequence (DNA): TGCGCCAGCAGCGCGACAGGGGTGGATGGGGCCAACGTCCTGACTTTC.

The J gene is TRBJ1-4, the V gene TRBV7-9, with D possibly matching TRBD1 (5 bases). This CDR3 is 12 amino acids long. V was trimmed by 6 bases and J by 5 bases, leaving 7 bases between them. CDR1 and CDR2 from the germline V gene are SEHNR and FQNEAQ (reference sequence). The CDR3 protein is CASRRGNEKLFF. The CDR3 bases are TGTGCCAGCAGACGGGGGAATGAAAAACTGTTTTTT.

The rearrangement links TRBV29-1 to TRBJ2-3; tentatively, D is TRBD1 (6 bases). Germline CDR1 is SQVTM and CDR2 is ANQGSEA. This CDR3 has 13 amino acids. The V and J ends lost 6 bases and 1 base respectively, with 11 bases between them. CDR3 amino acids: CSVRDIGTDTQYF. The CDR3 bases are TGCAGCGTCCGGGACATTGGCACAGATACGCAGTATTTT.

This clone was seen only a few times. CDR3 nucleotide sequence: TGTGCCAGCACCCTGGATGGCAATCAGCCCCAGCATTTT. This sequence encodes CASTLDGNQPQHF. The V call is TRBV7-8, the J call TRBJ1-5, with D unclear. Trimming cost V 7 bases and J 2 bases, with 9 bases left between them. Per germline, CDR1 SGHVS and CDR2 FQNEAQ. The CDR3 totals 13 residues.

V usage is TRBV7-9 and J usage is TRBJ2-3; TRBD2 might be the D (5 bases). The CDR3 runs to 18 residues. V was pared by 5 bases and J by 0 bases, with 21 bases between. The V gene's germline CDR1 is SEHNR and CDR2 FQNEAQ (reference sequence). CDR3 coding DNA: TGTGCCAGCAGCCCCCCCTTCGGGGAAGGGTCAAGCACAGATACGCAGTATTTT. Encoded protein: CASSPPFGEGSSTDTQYF.

In its sample, this clone was seen a few times. The chain joins TRBV2 to TRBJ1-1; 8 positions match TRBD1. Germline CDR1 is SNHLY and CDR2 is FYNNEI. The CDR3 spans 14 residues. J lost 4 bases, V lost 6 bases, and 7 bases had no gene match. The CDR3 loop reads CASRAGGWSTEAFF. CDR3 DNA: TGTGCCAGCAGGGCAGGGGGCTGGAGCACTGAAGCTTTCTTT. Combining the CDR3 with reference TRBV2 and TRBJ1-1 gives the whole variable domain EPEVTQTPSHQVTQMGQEVILRCVPISNHLYFYWYRQILGQKVEFLVSFYNNEISEKSEIFDDQFSVERPDGSNFTLKIRSTKLEDSAMYFCASRAGGWSTEAFFGQGTRLTVV.

V and J are TRBV29-1 and TRBJ1-1; D gene unclear. Deletions cut 4 bases from V and 6 bases from J, with 12 bases between. This CDR3 comprises 12 residues. CDR1 SQVTM and CDR2 ANQGSEA come from the germline V gene. As DNA, the CDR3 is TGCAGCGTTGGGACGCGCGGGGCTGAAGCTTTCTTT. This codes for CSVGTRGAEAFF.